Sequencing of this TCR beta chain was carried out in a study of blood T cell repertoires in COVID-19. The assay was immunoSEQ multiplex PCR, and TCRdb's table has in-frame clones only and misses some. The table shows a few hundred thousand clones, with around 89% occurring only once. V was pared by 3 bases and J by 0 bases, with 13 bases of the junction left unmatched. Germline loops: CDR1 MNHNS, CDR2 SASEGT. The CDR3 contains 18 residues. The sequence was collected from a young woman with COVID-19, enrolled during active disease. The chain uses TRBV6-1 and TRBJ2-5; 7 nucleotides match TRBD1. Sequenced sample: peripheral blood. CDR3 protein: CASSENRGLEPYQETQYF. The CDR3 region has the DNA TGTGCCAGCAGTGAGAACAGGGGTTTGGAGCCGTACCAAGAGACCCAGTACTTC.